This paragraph reports one TCR beta chain. Clones were sequenced by immunoSEQ multiplex PCR, and TCRdb holds only the in-frame ones, with some missing. The table shows over 200,000 clones, with around 82% occurring only once. There are 14 residues in the CDR3. V shed 3 bases and J shed 8 bases, with 18 bases lying between them. Germline lookup yields CDR1 GTSNPN and CDR2 SVGIG (reference sequence). This specimen belongs to a study of blood T cell repertoires in COVID-19. V usage is TRBV30 and J usage is TRBJ2-3, with D perhaps matching TRBD2 (6 bases). Sample: peripheral blood. This TCR came from a man older than 75 with acute or convalescent COVID-19. CDR3 in DNA: TGTGCCTGGAGATTAGCGGCTGCTAGAGGTACGCAGTATTTT. Translating it yields CAWRLAAARGTQYF.